The source of this T cell receptor beta chain is a study of T cells in Graves' hyperthyroidism and ophthalmopathy. Study-wide results and limits: Most clonotypes that expanded in the thyroid above 0.001 also showed up in blood.

Trimming left V 6 bases short and J 7 bases short, with 15 bases between. The CDR3 sequence is 12 residues long. Germline V gene data show CDR1 as SQVTM and CDR2 as ANQGSEA. This clonotype was seen a few times. Its antigen is unidentified. Clinical symptoms, serum thyroxine, TRAb, thyroid ultrasound and orbital computed tomography informed diagnoses. Amplification targeted TCR beta CDR3 regions from RNA transcripts. HTBI primers were the set used in a first-round RT-PCR of the TCR CDR3. TCRdb recomputed calls from the multiplex PCR reads with MiXCR, one row per CDR3 protein. The sample has 530,000 or so distinct CDR3 sequences; roughly 15% are singletons.

The sequenced sample consisted of blood. This TCR was recovered from a young woman with Graves' ophthalmopathy. The J gene is TRBJ1-2, the V gene TRBV29-1, with D perhaps TRBD1 (5 bases). CDR3 loop: CSVAKGDSGYTF. Here the CDR3 DNA reads TGCAGCGTGGCGAAAGGGGATTCTGGCTACACCTTC.